One sample yielded the 20 T cell receptor beta chains listed below, sequenced in a study of spatial heterogeneity in lung cancer. TCRdb re-derived calls from the 5' RACE reads in MiXCR, one entry per CDR3 protein. The sample has tens of thousands of distinct CDR3 sequences; about 9.4% are singletons. Documented time point: sample taken at primary tumor resection. No cells were sorted before sequencing. The whole RNA sequenced was extracted from tumor, nontumor lung or frozen PBMC. The sample was PBMCs, taken at surgery. These TCRs come from a male donor with early-stage non-small cell lung cancer.

The chain is built from TRBV19 and TRBJ1-4; 11 positions agree with TRBD1. Germline V CDR1 and CDR2: LNHDA, SQIVND (reference sequence). The CDR3 consists of 15 residues. With V trimmed by 4 bases and J by 7 bases, 5 bases remained unmatched. The CDR3 spells CASSSPGTGGEKLFF. Written as DNA, the CDR3 is TGTGCCAGTAGTAGCCCCGGGACAGGGGGTGAAAAACTGTTTTTT.

This CDR3 is CASSYSGPYEQYF. CDR3 DNA: TGTGCCAGCAGTTATTCGGGGCCCTACGAGCAGTACTTC. The V gene is TRBV6-6, the J gene TRBJ2-7; TRBD1 or TRBD2 may be the D gene (5 bases each). V was trimmed by 3 bases and J by 2 bases, leaving 8 bases between them. The CDR3 consists of 13 residues. Germline assignment: CDR1 MNHNY and CDR2 SVGAGI (reference sequence).

V usage is TRBV10-3 and J usage is TRBJ2-7, with a tentative D call TRBD2 (6 bases). This CDR3 is built from 14 residues. Germline values: CDR1 ENHRY, CDR2 SYGVKD. V lost 4 bases to trimming and J lost 6 bases, with 16 bases between them. The CDR3 loop is CAISGPWGVGEQYF. The CDR3 DNA reads TGTGCCATCAGTGGCCCATGGGGGGTGGGCGAGCAGTACTTC.

The rearrangement joins TRBV7-2 to TRBJ2-1; D gene uncertain. CDR1 and CDR2 (germline): SGHTA, FQGNSA. This CDR3 region has 11 residues. V lost 3 bases, J lost 11 bases, and 8 bases lay in between. The CDR3 coding sequence is TGTGCCAGCAGCTTCATGGCCCAGCAGTTCTTC. Protein product: CASSFMAQQFF.

This clonotype was counted between two and nine times. J is TRBJ2-1 and V is TRBV7-2; D may be TRBD2 (6 bases). Trimming shortened V by 5 bases and J by 9 bases, and 17 bases separated the two germline ends. Germline lookup yields CDR1 SGHTA and CDR2 FQGNSA. CDR3 length equals 14 residues. The CDR3 region has the DNA TGTGCCAGCAGCCCCGGAGGGGCCCAGATTGAGCAGTTCTTC. This gives the protein CASSPGGAQIEQFF.

This clonotype came up a few times. The chain is built from TRBV20-1 and TRBJ2-1; D not certain. CDR3 length: 18 amino acids. CDR1 and CDR2 from the germline V gene are DFQATT and SNEGSKA (reference sequence). The germline V and J ends were trimmed by 5 bases and 0 bases, with 23 bases remaining between them. DNA for the CDR3: TGCAGTGCTGCGACCGGTCCACCCTCGACGGTCTCCTACAATGAGCAGTTCTTC. Its protein is CSAATGPPSTVSYNEQFF.

This chain uses TRBV12-3 or TRBV12-4 with TRBJ2-3; TRBD2 might be the D (6 bases). The CDR3 runs to 17 residues. The V and J ends lost 1 base and 2 bases respectively, with 16 bases between them. CDR3 in amino acids: CASSLVGGGTDTDTQYF. The CDR3, as DNA: TGTGCCAGCAGTTTAGTTGGGGGTGGGACTGACACAGATACGCAGTATTTT.

This clonotype was seen many times. The chain employs TRBV6-2 or TRBV6-3 and TRBJ2-1, with 10 bases identical to TRBD2. The CDR3 covers 15 residues. J lost 9 bases, V lost 4 bases, and 9 bases had no gene match. Germline CDR1 MNHEY, CDR2 SVGEGT. The CDR3: CASSSPAGGQGEQFF. DNA for the CDR3: TGTGCCAGCAGTTCCCCAGCGGGGGGGCAGGGTGAGCAGTTCTTC.

There are a few counts of this clonotype. V usage is TRBV18 and J usage is TRBJ2-7, with 7 bases matching TRBD2. The CDR3 is 15 amino acids. The J segment lost 0 bases and the V segment lost 3 bases, leaving 5 bases of the junction unmatched. The germline V gene encodes CDR1 KGHSH and CDR2 LQKENI. CDR3 sequence (DNA): TGTGCCAGCTCACCCGGGGGGTCCCCCTCCTACGAGCAGTACTTC. Translation gives CASSPGGSPSYEQYF. Drawing the rest from reference TRBV18 and TRBJ2-7, the complete variable domain is NAGVMQNPRHLVRRRGQEARLRCSPMKGHSHVYWYRQLPEEGLKFMVYLQKENIIDESGMPKERFSAEFPKEGPSILRIQQVVRGDSAAYFCASSPGGSPSYEQYFGPGTRLTVT.

This clonotype was observed at least ten times. The chain recombines TRBV5-1 with TRBJ2-2; a possible D gene is TRBD2 (6 bases). The CDR3 consists of 14 residues. The V gene's germline CDR1 is SGHRS and CDR2 YFSETQ. Trimming left V 4 bases short and J 4 bases short, with 11 bases between. The DNA of the CDR3 is TGCGCCAGCAGCCCCGGGGGTCCCACCGGGGAGCTGTTTTTT. Translating gives CASSPGGPTGELFF.

The chain recombines TRBV27 with TRBJ2-4; D unresolved. Trimming pared 3 bases from V and 0 bases from J, leaving 9 bases between. CDR3 size: 15 residues. CDR1 is MNHEY, CDR2 SMNVEV, per germline (reference sequence). The chain's CDR3 is CASSFTSLAKNIQYF. CDR3 sequence (DNA): TGTGCCAGCAGTTTTACCTCCTTAGCCAAAAACATTCAGTACTTC.

The table lists this clonotype with a few counts. The chain is built from TRBV20-1 and TRBJ2-7; maybe TRBD1 (7 bases). The length of the CDR3 is 12 residues. The germline V and J ends were trimmed by 6 bases and 3 bases, with 12 bases remaining between them. Germline lookup yields CDR1 DFQATT and CDR2 SNEGSKA (reference sequence). The chain's CDR3 is CSAAGQNYEQYF. The CDR3 coding sequence is TGCAGTGCGGCGGGACAGAACTACGAGCAGTACTTC.

This chain uses TRBV5-1 with TRBJ2-3; 11 bases line up with TRBD2. V shed 0 bases, J shed 3 bases, and the junction held 3 bases outside the gene matches. Germline V gene lookup returns CDR1 SGHRS and CDR2 YFSETQ. The CDR3 is made up of 16 amino acids. The CDR3 reads CASSLGTSGGTDTQYF. In nucleotides, the CDR3 is TGCGCCAGCAGCTTGGGTACTAGCGGGGGAACAGATACGCAGTATTTT.

The chain recombines TRBV3-1 with TRBJ1-5, with D maybe TRBD1 (6 bases). The CDR3 loop spans 16 amino acids. Germline lookup yields CDR1 LGHDT and CDR2 YNNKEL (reference sequence). V was pared by 3 bases and J by 1 base, with 13 bases between. The CDR3 sequence: CASSQAGQLSNQPQHF. CDR3 coding DNA: TGTGCCAGCAGCCAGGCGGGACAACTCAGCAATCAGCCCCAGCATTTT. Together with reference TRBV3-1 and TRBJ1-5, the CDR3 gives the full variable domain: DTAVSQTPKYLVTQMGNDKSIKCEQNLGHDTMYWYKQDSKKFLKIMFSYNNKELIINETVPNRFSPKSPDKAHLNLHINSLELGDSAVYFCASSQAGQLSNQPQHFGDGTRLSIL.

This clonotype showed up just a few times. An end of the junction differs from the germline gene, which may be a read error. The chain joins TRBV12-3 or TRBV12-4 to TRBJ1-2; 8 bases fit TRBD1. The CDR3 consists of 13 residues. CDR3 nucleotides: TGTGCCAGCAGTTTCGGGACAGGTCAAATTACATACTTC. Translating gives CASSFGTGQITYF.

This clonotype was detected ten times or more. CDR3 sequence: CASSQSGLAGYNEQFF. The CDR3 DNA follows: TGCGCCAGCAGCCAATCGGGACTAGCGGGGTACAATGAGCAGTTCTTC. The J gene is TRBJ2-1, the V gene TRBV4-1; 13 bases are shared with TRBD2. With 2 bases clipped from V and 4 bases from J, the junction kept 2 bases outside the gene matches. The CDR3 contains 16 residues. Germline CDR1 reads MGHRA; CDR2 reads YSYEKL.

This clonotype was seen many times. This sequence joins TRBV9 and TRBJ2-2; no clear D. The germline V gene has CDR1 SGDLS and CDR2 YYNGEE. V lost 0 bases, J lost 9 bases, and 12 bases lay in between. This CDR3 comprises 14 residues. In DNA, the CDR3 is TGTGCCAGCAGCGTAGAGGTAATCCCCTGGGAGCTGTTTTTT. Protein product: CASSVEVIPWELFF. Using reference TRBV9 and TRBJ2-2 for the parts outside the CDR3, the full variable domain is DSGVTQTPKHLITATGQRVTLRCSPRSGDLSVYWYQQSLDQGLQFLIQYYNGEERAKGNILERFSAQQFPDLHSELNLSSLELGDSALYFCASSVEVIPWELFFGEGSRLTVL.

CDR3 DNA: TGTGCCAGCAGCCCCGGACGGTCCTACGAGCAGTACTTC. It yields the protein CASSPGRSYEQYF. The J gene is TRBJ2-7, the V gene TRBV7-2; no firm D call. The CDR3 runs 13 residues. The V end lost 5 bases, the J end lost 1 base, and 9 bases lay between the germline ends. Germline CDR1 SGHTA, CDR2 FQGNSA.

This clonotype was recorded many times. The chain joins TRBV9 to TRBJ2-1, with TRBD2 matching over 11 bases. The germline CDR1 and CDR2 sequences are SGDLS and YYNGEE. V was clipped by 4 bases and J by 8 bases; unmatched bases: 8. The CDR3 totals 15 residues. The CDR3 spells CASSSGLAEIYEQFF. CDR3 DNA: TGTGCCAGCAGCTCGGGACTAGCGGAGATCTATGAGCAGTTCTTC.

This sequence joins TRBV9 and TRBJ2-3; 10 nucleotides match TRBD2. Germline V gene data show CDR1 as SGDLS and CDR2 as YYNGEE. The J segment lost 3 bases and the V segment lost 3 bases, leaving 4 bases of the junction unmatched. CDR3 length: 15 amino acids. CDR3 DNA sequence: TGTGCCAGCAGCGCCTCTAGCGGGAGTACAGATACGCAGTATTTT. It codes for CASSASSGSTDTQYF.